Below are 6 T cell receptor beta chains sequenced from a single sample in a study of T cell repertoires in cytomegalovirus infection. Via MiXCR, TCRdb re-called the reads, giving one row per CDR3 protein. The sample holds hundreds of thousands of distinct CDR3 sequences; approximately 24% are singletons and the top ten take 18%. Sequenced: CD8+ T cells from PBMCs. These receptors originate from a human donor in good health (CMV status not recorded). Some clones in this sample may be carry-over from other donors' samples.

The rearrangement links TRBV5-4 to TRBJ1-6; 9 positions agree with TRBD1. The germline V gene has CDR1 SGHNT and CDR2 YYREEE (reference sequence). CDR3 length equals 16 residues. Trimming removed 4 bases from V and 8 bases from J; junction bases left unmatched: 10. Written as DNA, the CDR3 is TGTGCCAGCAGCCTTAGCTACCGGGACAGGGATTCACCCCTCCACTTT. Its translation: CASSLSYRDRDSPLHF.

This clonotype was detected a few times. V gene TRBV5-1 combines with J gene TRBJ1-1; unclear D gene. Trimming removed 0 bases at V and 0 bases at J, with 12 bases between. Germline CDR1 reads SGHRS; CDR2 reads YFSETQ. The CDR3 contains 16 residues. Here the CDR3 reads CASSLGSREMNTEAFF. In DNA form, the CDR3 reads TGCGCCAGCAGCTTGGGGTCGCGGGAGATGAACACTGAAGCTTTCTTT. Drawing the rest from reference TRBV5-1 and TRBJ1-1, the complete variable domain is KAGVTQTPRYLIKTRGQQVTLSCSPISGHRSVSWYQQTPGQGLQFLFEYFSETQRNKGNFPGRFSGRQFSNSRSEMNVSTLELGDSALYLCASSLGSREMNTEAFFGQGTRLTVV.

This chain joins TRBV23-1 and TRBJ2-3, with 7 bases lining up with TRBD2. TRBV23-1 belongs to the ORF category, with a function that is uncertain. The CDR3 is 18 residues long. Germline trimming cut 1 base from V and 2 bases from J; bases unmatched to any gene: 12. The CDR3 nucleotides are TGCGCCAGCAGTCAATATGCCCCTAGCGGCGATTACACAGATACGCAGTATTTT. Translating it yields CASSQYAPSGDYTDTQYF.

The V gene is TRBV28, the J gene TRBJ2-7; TRBD1 agrees at 8 bases. Germline CDR1 MDHEN, CDR2 SYDVKM. The CDR3 extends over 14 amino acids. J gave up 2 bases and V 6 bases, and 6 bases lay outside the gene matches. The CDR3 nucleotides read TGTGCCAGCAGCCCGGGACAGGCCGCCTACGAGCAGTACTTC. As protein: CASSPGQAAYEQYF.

The rearrangement uses TRBV12-3 or TRBV12-4 and TRBJ2-2, with TRBD2 matching 7 bases. The CDR3 has 16 residues. With V trimmed by 5 bases and J by 2 bases, 8 bases remained unmatched. CDR3 in amino acids: CASSPLTSRNTGELFF. CDR3 in DNA: TGTGCCAGCAGTCCACTGACTAGCAGAAACACCGGGGAGCTGTTTTTT.

The chain employs TRBV29-1 and TRBJ2-5; D may be TRBD1 (5 bases). This CDR3 is built from 14 residues. V was cut by 0 bases and J by 0 bases, with 8 bases left in between. The germline CDR1 and CDR2 sequences are SQVTM and ANQGSEA. The CDR3 spells CSVEEGQYQETQYF. For the CDR3, the DNA is TGCAGCGTTGAAGAGGGGCAGTACCAAGAGACCCAGTACTTC.